These 9 T cell receptor beta chains came from one sample sequenced in a study of cytomegalovirus exposure and HLA in healthy donors (dated by TCRdb to the late 2010s). The library was generated by the immunoSEQ multiplex PCR assay. The multiplex PCR relied on a mix of 60 forward primers for TCR Vbeta segments and 13 reverse primers for TCR Jbeta segments. TCRdb re-hosts the immuneACCESS table, in-frame sequences only. Its copies lack some clones; in the studies checked, an unresolved V gene accounts for under half of them, and the cause for the rest is not known. This sample gives roughly 160,000 clones in total; over 60% of them show up just once. In total, the top ten clones hold approximately 1.5% of the sample. Sequencing input: PBMCs. All receptors come from a girl between 10 and 17 years old in good health and CMV-seronegative.

The chain combines TRBV2 with TRBJ1-1; unclear D gene. CDR3 length equals 13 residues. Trimming shortened V by 3 bases and J by 6 bases, and 11 bases separated the two germline ends. Germline V gene data show CDR1 as SNHLY and CDR2 as FYNNEI. DNA of the CDR3: TGTGCCAGCAGTGAGGGCAGAGGGCCTGAAGCTTTCTTT. Amino acid sequence: CASSEGRGPEAFF.

The gene calls are TRBV5-1 and TRBJ2-1; 9 bases match TRBD2. J gave up 3 bases and V 4 bases, and 8 bases lay outside the gene matches. Germline values: CDR1 SGHRS, CDR2 YFSETQ. This CDR3 has 16 amino acids. The CDR3 DNA follows: TGCGCCAGCAGCCAGGGGAGCGGGGGGAACTACAATGAGCAGTTCTTC. As protein: CASSQGSGGNYNEQFF.

This clone was detected only a few times. J is TRBJ1-3 and V is TRBV10-3; D ambiguous. Deletions cut 0 bases from V and 0 bases from J, with 15 bases between. The germline V gene has CDR1 ENHRY and CDR2 SYGVKD. The CDR3 is made up of 18 amino acids. CDR3: CAISESNPGWSSGNTIYF. CDR3 sequence (DNA): TGTGCCATCAGTGAGTCGAACCCGGGGTGGAGCTCTGGAAACACCATATATTTT.

The V call is TRBV14, the J call TRBJ1-6, with D hard to call. Trimming took off 4 bases at V and 6 bases at J, with 7 bases between the two ends. The CDR3 runs to 13 residues. Germline values: CDR1 SGHDN, CDR2 FVKESK. The DNA of the CDR3 is TGTGCCAGCAGCCGTAAAGCTAATTCACCCCTCCACTTT. This translates into CASSRKANSPLHF. Combining the CDR3 with reference TRBV14 and TRBJ1-6 gives the whole variable domain EAGVTQFPSHSVIEKGQTVTLRCDPISGHDNLYWYRRVMGKEIKFLLHFVKESKQDESGMPNNRFLAERTGGTYSTLKVQPAELEDSGVYFCASSRKANSPLHFGNGTRLTVT.

The chain joins TRBV5-6 to TRBJ2-2; D call uncertain. CDR1 and CDR2 (germline): SGHDT, YYEEEE. V was trimmed by 1 base and J by 5 bases, leaving 15 bases between them. This CDR3 comprises 16 residues. CDR3 DNA sequence: TGTGCCAGCAGCTTGTTTCGCATCGCAGGTACCGGGGAGCTGTTTTTT. Translation: CASSLFRIAGTGELFF.

V usage is TRBV18 and J usage is TRBJ2-3; the D gene is possibly TRBD2 (6 bases). This CDR3 comprises 14 residues. V lost 2 bases to trimming and J lost 3 bases, with 9 bases between them. Per germline, CDR1 KGHSH and CDR2 LQKENI. This chain's CDR3 is CASSPRLGTDTQYF. CDR3 nucleotide sequence: TGTGCCAGCTCACCAAGACTAGGAACAGATACGCAGTATTTT. Full variable domain (remainder filled in from reference TRBV18 and TRBJ2-3): NAGVMQNPRHLVRRRGQEARLRCSPMKGHSHVYWYRQLPEEGLKFMVYLQKENIIDESGMPKERFSAEFPKEGPSILRIQQVVRGDSAAYFCASSPRLGTDTQYFGPGTRLTVL.

This sequence joins TRBV27 and TRBJ2-2; 7 nucleotides agree with TRBD1. Germline-derived CDR1 and CDR2 are MNHEY and SMNVEV (reference sequence). The CDR3 is 15 amino acids. V lost 3 bases and J lost 6; bases outside the gene matches: 7. This CDR3 reads CASSFLGQTAGELFF. The DNA of the CDR3 is TGTGCCAGCAGTTTTCTGGGACAGACAGCCGGGGAGCTGTTTTTT.

This sequence joins TRBV7-2 and TRBJ2-2; D perhaps matches TRBD2 (6 bases). The CDR3 loop spans 13 amino acids. Trimming removed 5 bases from V and 6 bases from J, with 10 bases in between. The germline V gene has CDR1 SGHTA and CDR2 FQGNSA. Written as DNA, the CDR3 is TGTGCCAGCAGCGGCGGGGTATCCGGGGAGCTGTTTTTT. It is translated as CASSGGVSGELFF.

CDR3 sequence: CAISETRQDYGYTF. The CDR3 nucleotides read TGTGCCATCAGTGAAACCCGTCAGGACTATGGCTACACCTTC. The J gene is TRBJ1-2, the V gene TRBV10-3; unclear D gene. V was pared by 3 bases and J by 3 bases, with 11 bases between. There are 14 residues in the CDR3. Germline values: CDR1 ENHRY, CDR2 SYGVKD.